The 27 T cell receptor beta chains below were found in one sample sequenced in a study of T cells expressing NK-cell markers. TCRdb reprocessed the 5' RACE reads; each CDR3 protein has one entry and no DNA is given. The repertoire table contains 350,000 to 500,000 distinct CDR3 sequences. What was sequenced was blood T cells: a sorted CD56 or NKG2C T cell subset, CD4+ or CD8+ T cells, or bulk PBMC T cells (not recorded which). The origin of the receptors is a woman between 18 and 70 years old in good health.

The gene calls are TRBV20-1 and TRBJ2-5; TCRdb names TRBD2, which stays unverified in the absence of DNA. The CDR3 consists of 18 residues. Germline-derived CDR1 and CDR2 are DFQATT and SNEGSKA (reference sequence). CDR3 in amino acids: CSARSADEAGLLRETQYF.

The genes are TRBV12-3 or TRBV12-4 and TRBJ1-2; without DNA, the TCRdb call of TRBD1 cannot be checked. The CDR3 has 13 amino acids. CDR3 protein: CASSSMGARGYTF.

This chain joins TRBV7-2 and TRBJ1-6; lacking DNA, the TRBD1 call made by TCRdb goes unchecked. Germline assignment: CDR1 SGHTA and CDR2 FQGNSA. The length of the CDR3 is 15 residues. The CDR3 here is CASSLTTGKASPLHF.

The chain couples TRBV5-1 to TRBJ2-1; TCRdb designates TRBD1, a call that cannot be tested without DNA. Germline CDR1 is SGHRS and CDR2 is YFSETQ. There are 15 residues in the CDR3. This CDR3 is CASSLDAGGQGEQFF.

The chain carries TRBV29-1 and TRBJ2-1; TCRdb names TRBD1, which stays unverified in the absence of DNA. Germline CDR1 SQVTM, CDR2 ANQGSEA. This CDR3 region has 13 residues. The chain's CDR3 is CSVDRADSNEQFF.

V usage is TRBV6-5 and J usage is TRBJ2-5; lacking DNA, the TRBD2 call made by TCRdb goes unchecked. Germline-derived CDR1 and CDR2 are MNHEY and SVGAGI. The CDR3 totals 14 residues. CDR3: CASSYLPSGETQYF.

This chain joins TRBV29-1 and TRBJ2-1; TCRdb designates TRBD1, a call that cannot be tested without DNA. Germline assignment: CDR1 SQVTM and CDR2 ANQGSEA. The CDR3 runs to 16 residues. The CDR3 here is CSVDRGPSGGYNEQFF.

The V call is TRBV3-1, the J call TRBJ2-5. Germline CDR1 and CDR2: LGHDT and YNNKEL (reference sequence). CDR3 length: 13 residues. This chain's CDR3 is CASSQLRLWTQYF.

The chain employs TRBV11-2 and TRBJ2-3; lacking DNA, the TRBD2 call made by TCRdb goes unchecked. The length of the CDR3 is 18 residues. Germline V gene lookup returns CDR1 SGHAT and CDR2 FQNNGV. CDR3 region: CASSREGTSGRVTDTQYF.

The chain has TRBV20-1 and TRBJ2-1; TCRdb picks TRBD2, but there is no DNA to check that call. Germline V gene lookup returns CDR1 DFQATT and CDR2 SNEGSKA (reference sequence). This CDR3 has 15 residues. The CDR3 reads CSASAFREQSNEQFF.

The rearrangement links TRBV5-4 to TRBJ1-6; lacking DNA, the TRBD1 call made by TCRdb goes unchecked. Germline V lookup: CDR1 SGHNT, CDR2 YYREEE (reference sequence). There are 13 residues in the CDR3. The CDR3 is CASSLGDSSPLHF.

The genes are TRBV7-3 and TRBJ2-3; TCRdb's D gene call, TRBD1, goes unchecked for lack of DNA. The germline V gene encodes CDR1 SGHTA and CDR2 FQGTGA. CDR3 length equals 15 residues. The CDR3 reads CASSAGQGAPDTQYF.

The rearrangement links TRBV18 to TRBJ2-3; TCRdb gives TRBD2 as the D gene, but with no DNA this cannot be confirmed. CDR1 and CDR2 from the germline V gene are KGHSH and LQKENI. This CDR3 has 15 amino acids. The CDR3 sequence is CASLRGSGRTDTQYF.

This sequence joins TRBV6-5 and TRBJ2-2; the TRBD1 assignment by TCRdb is unverifiable without DNA. Germline V CDR1 and CDR2: MNHEY, SVGAGI. The CDR3 extends over 16 amino acids. The CDR3 sequence: CASSHGGTLDPGELFF.

The chain has TRBV7-9 and TRBJ2-3; the D gene TCRdb calls, TRBD2, cannot be checked with no DNA. CDR1 and CDR2 from the germline V gene are SEHNR and FQNEAQ (reference sequence). CDR3 length: 17 amino acids. The CDR3 loop reads CASSPPGASGRRDTQYF.

The V and J genes are TRBV12-3 or TRBV12-4 and TRBJ1-5. This CDR3 comprises 14 residues. The CDR3 spells CASSPIGRNQPQHF.

V is TRBV10-3 and J is TRBJ2-1; without DNA, the TCRdb call of TRBD2 cannot be checked. The CDR3 length is 17 residues. Germline V gene data show CDR1 as ENHRY and CDR2 as SYGVKD. The CDR3 loop is CAISESGGRAQDNEQFF.

The rearrangement links TRBV5-6 to TRBJ1-2. Germline V CDR1 and CDR2: SGHDT, YYEEEE. The CDR3 totals 14 residues. The chain's CDR3 is CASSLGRQDYGYTF.

The chain has TRBV20-1 and TRBJ2-3. This CDR3 is built from 15 residues. CDR1 DFQATT and CDR2 SNEGSKA come from the germline V gene (reference sequence). The CDR3 is CSARDTSGFTDTQYF.

The J gene is TRBJ2-3, the V gene TRBV5-4; checking the TCRdb D call of TRBD2 is not possible without DNA. Germline loops: CDR1 SGHNT, CDR2 YYREEE (reference sequence). The CDR3 is 16 amino acids. CDR3 sequence: CASSQISGGWADTQYF.

The rearrangement links TRBV6-2 or TRBV6-3 to TRBJ2-7; no DNA is available, so the TRBD2 call from TCRdb remains unchecked. The CDR3 is 13 residues long. Germline V gene sequence: CDR1 MNHEY, CDR2 SVGEGT. The CDR3 protein is CASSHSGIYEQYF.

The V call is TRBV12-3 or TRBV12-4, the J call TRBJ1-1; there is no DNA to check the TCRdb D call of TRBD1. The CDR3 is made up of 15 amino acids. The CDR3 region is CASSPRGPGDTEAFF.

V and J are TRBV28 and TRBJ2-5; TCRdb reports TRBD2, a call that lacks DNA to check it against. Germline V lookup: CDR1 MDHEN, CDR2 SYDVKM. The CDR3 spans 15 residues. The CDR3 sequence: CASSPGGVAGSTQYF.

This chain joins TRBV7-2 and TRBJ2-2; as DNA is missing, the TRBD2 call by TCRdb cannot be tested. The CDR3 consists of 17 residues. Germline V gene lookup returns CDR1 SGHTA and CDR2 FQGNSA. CDR3 region: CASSSKLTNPNTGELFF.

Here the CDR3 reads CASSQENRVVSYTF. The chain joins TRBV3-1 to TRBJ1-2; TCRdb's D call, TRBD1, is unchecked because there is no DNA. The CDR3 length is 14 residues. CDR1 and CDR2 (germline): LGHDT, YNNKEL (reference sequence).

The chain is built from TRBV7-6 and TRBJ2-1; TCRdb lists TRBD1, though no DNA is available to test this call. Germline loops: CDR1 SGHVS, CDR2 FNYEAQ. The CDR3 sequence is 16 residues long. Here the CDR3 reads CASSLFGGGAYNEQFF.

The rearrangement links TRBV10-3 to TRBJ1-2; TCRdb selects TRBD1, and the lack of DNA leaves this call unchecked. Germline lookup yields CDR1 ENHRY and CDR2 SYGVKD. The CDR3 runs to 13 residues. CDR3 region: CAIRGDGDYGYTF.